This T cell receptor beta chain was obtained from a study of control samples from healthy donors and cancer patients. TCRdb's table, derived via immunoSEQ multiplex PCR, lists solely in-frame clones and lacks some. The sample records approximately 190,000 clones, around 93% being singletons. Germline loops: CDR1 MNHEY, CDR2 SVGAGI. Trimming shortened V by 2 bases and J by 0 bases, and 11 bases separated the two germline ends. The CDR3 totals 15 residues. The chain carries TRBV6-5 and TRBJ2-7; D is undetermined. The sequencing sample was made of blood. This receptor was obtained from a man aged 30-40 years in good health. CDR3 nucleotides: TGTGCCAGCAGTTACGGGTTAGGCGGCTCCTACGAGCAGTACTTC. Its protein is CASSYGLGGSYEQYF.